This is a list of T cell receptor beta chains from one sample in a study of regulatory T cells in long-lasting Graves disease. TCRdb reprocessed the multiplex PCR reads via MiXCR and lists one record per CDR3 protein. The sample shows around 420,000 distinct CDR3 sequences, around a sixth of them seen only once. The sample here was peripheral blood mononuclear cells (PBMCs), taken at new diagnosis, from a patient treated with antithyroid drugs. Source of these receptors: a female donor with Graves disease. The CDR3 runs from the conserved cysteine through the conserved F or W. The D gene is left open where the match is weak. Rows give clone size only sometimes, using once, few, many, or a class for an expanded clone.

cdr3_nt: TGCAGTGTGGGGAGGAGCGGGAGCTACAATGAGCAGTTCTTC; cdr3_aa: CSVGRSGSYNEQFF; d_call: TRBD2; j_call: TRBJ2-1; v_call: TRBV20-1; cdr3_length: 14; clone_size: many
cdr3_nt: TGTGCCAGCAGTTCACAGACAGGGGGCAGTTGGGGTGGCTACACCTTC; cdr3_aa: CASSSQTGGSWGGYTF; d_call: TRBD1; j_call: TRBJ1-2; v_call: TRBV28; cdr3_length: 16; clone_size: many
cdr3_nt: TGTGCCACCAGGCCTAGCGGAAACAATGAGCAGTTCTTC; cdr3_aa: CATRPSGNNEQFF; d_call: TRBD2; j_call: TRBJ2-1; v_call: TRBV2; cdr3_length: 13; clone_size: many
cdr3_nt: TGTGCCAGCAGTGAGCGCTCGAGGGTACTAGCCCAGGGAACCGGGGAGCTGTTTTTT; cdr3_aa: CASSERSRVLAQGTGELFF; d_call: NA; j_call: TRBJ2-2; v_call: TRBV2; cdr3_length: 19; clone_size: many
cdr3_nt: TGTGCCAGCAGCTCCAGACAGGGAGTTAGTGATACGCAGTATTTT; cdr3_aa: CASSSRQGVSDTQYF; d_call: TRBD1; j_call: TRBJ2-3; v_call: TRBV5-4; cdr3_length: 15; clone_size: many
cdr3_nt: TGTGCCAGCCGTAAACAGGGGGTTTACACCGGGGAGCTGTTTTTT; cdr3_aa: CASRKQGVYTGELFF; d_call: TRBD1; j_call: TRBJ2-2; v_call: TRBV27; cdr3_length: 15; clone_size: many
cdr3_nt: TGTGCCAGCAGCTTATTGGGTAGCTCAGCAGATACGCAGTATTTT; cdr3_aa: CASSLLGSSADTQYF; d_call: NA; j_call: TRBJ2-3; v_call: TRBV7-9; cdr3_length: 15; clone_size: many
cdr3_nt: TGTGCCAGCAGCTTGAGTGGCGGACAGGGGAGTTACTATGGCTACACCTTC; cdr3_aa: CASSLSGGQGSYYGYTF; d_call: TRBD1; j_call: TRBJ1-2; v_call: TRBV5-6; cdr3_length: 17; clone_size: NA
cdr3_nt: TGTGCCAGCAGCCCGGGGGGTAGCGAGGATACGCAGTATTTT; cdr3_aa: CASSPGGSEDTQYF; d_call: TRBD2; j_call: TRBJ2-3; v_call: TRBV28; cdr3_length: 14; clone_size: many
cdr3_nt: TGTGCCAGCAGCTTGAGCTACGACAGGGGCCGCACAGATACGCAGTATTTT; cdr3_aa: CASSLSYDRGRTDTQYF; d_call: TRBD1; j_call: TRBJ2-3; v_call: TRBV7-9; cdr3_length: 17; clone_size: many
cdr3_nt: TGTGCCAGCTTAGCCTGGCCGGAAGCTTTCTTT; cdr3_aa: CASLAWPEAFF; d_call: NA; j_call: TRBJ1-1; v_call: TRBV12-3/TRBV12-4; cdr3_length: 11; clone_size: many
cdr3_nt: TGTGCCAGCAGTGATCCGGGAGGGGGTCAGCCCCAGCATTTT; cdr3_aa: CASSDPGGGQPQHF; d_call: NA; j_call: TRBJ1-5; v_call: TRBV6-1; cdr3_length: 14; clone_size: many
cdr3_nt: TGTGCCAGCAGCGGGGGAGGGAGCAATCAGCCCCAGCATTTT; cdr3_aa: CASSGGGSNQPQHF; d_call: NA; j_call: TRBJ1-5; v_call: TRBV9; cdr3_length: 14; clone_size: few
cdr3_nt: TGTGCCACCCATGGCGGTGCCCGCTCTGGAAACACCATATATTTT; cdr3_aa: CATHGGARSGNTIYF; d_call: NA; j_call: TRBJ1-3; v_call: TRBV28; cdr3_length: 15; clone_size: many
cdr3_nt: TGTGCCAGCAGTGCGCCGGGAAGTTCTAATGAAAAACTGTTTTTT; cdr3_aa: CASSAPGSSNEKLFF; d_call: NA; j_call: TRBJ1-4; v_call: TRBV25-1; cdr3_length: 15; clone_size: NA
cdr3_nt: TGTGCCATCAGCGATTATCAGGGGGGAAACATTCAGTACTTC; cdr3_aa: CAISDYQGGNIQYF; d_call: NA; j_call: TRBJ2-4; v_call: TRBV10-3; cdr3_length: 14; clone_size: few
cdr3_nt: TGTGCCAGTAGCCGGGCGGCCATACAGTCTAACTATGGCTACACCTTC; cdr3_aa: CASSRAAIQSNYGYTF; d_call: NA; j_call: TRBJ1-2; v_call: TRBV19; cdr3_length: 16; clone_size: few
cdr3_nt: TGTGCCAGCTCACCGGGACAGTCGACGAACACTGAAGCTTTCTTT; cdr3_aa: CASSPGQSTNTEAFF; d_call: TRBD1; j_call: TRBJ1-1; v_call: TRBV18; cdr3_length: 15; clone_size: many
cdr3_nt: TGTGCCAGCAGTTCCCTCCGGTCCGGCGAGCAGTTCTTC; cdr3_aa: CASSSLRSGEQFF; d_call: NA; j_call: TRBJ2-1; v_call: TRBV6-2/TRBV6-3; cdr3_length: 13; clone_size: many
cdr3_nt: TGCGCCAGCAGCTTGTTATGGCGGGATCGGGGCACTGAAGCTTTCTTT; cdr3_aa: CASSLLWRDRGTEAFF; d_call: NA; j_call: TRBJ1-1; v_call: TRBV5-1; cdr3_length: 16; clone_size: many
cdr3_nt: TGTGCCAGCAAGGAGGGGACGGGAGTTATCTACGAGCAGTACTTC; cdr3_aa: CASKEGTGVIYEQYF; d_call: NA; j_call: TRBJ2-7; v_call: TRBV2; cdr3_length: 15; clone_size: many
cdr3_nt: TGCAGTGCTAGGGACTCAGGAACGAACACCGGGGAGCTGTTTTTT; cdr3_aa: CSARDSGTNTGELFF; d_call: NA; j_call: TRBJ2-2; v_call: TRBV20-1; cdr3_length: 15; clone_size: NA
cdr3_nt: TGTGCCTGGAGTGGACCAGGGACCCAGTGCTTC; cdr3_aa: CAWSGPGTQCF; d_call: NA; j_call: TRBJ2-5; v_call: TRBV30; cdr3_length: 11; clone_size: many
cdr3_nt: TGTGCCTGGAGTCCCATGGACTACTACAATGAGCAGTTCTTC; cdr3_aa: CAWSPMDYYNEQFF; d_call: NA; j_call: TRBJ2-1; v_call: TRBV30; cdr3_length: 14; clone_size: few
cdr3_nt: TGTGCCAGCAGCTTTTACGGGAACACCGGGGAGCTGTTTTTT; cdr3_aa: CASSFYGNTGELFF; d_call: NA; j_call: TRBJ2-2; v_call: TRBV11-3; cdr3_length: 14; clone_size: NA
cdr3_nt: TGTGCCAGCAGATCCAAGGGGGGGAAGGAGACCCAGTACTTC; cdr3_aa: CASRSKGGKETQYF; d_call: NA; j_call: TRBJ2-5; v_call: TRBV5-4; cdr3_length: 14; clone_size: many
cdr3_nt: TGTGCCAGCAGTCTGGAGTATGTCAGCCCTGGCACCGGGGAGCTGTTTTTT; cdr3_aa: CASSLEYVSPGTGELFF; d_call: NA; j_call: TRBJ2-2; v_call: TRBV12-3/TRBV12-4; cdr3_length: 17; clone_size: many
cdr3_nt: TGTGCCAGCAGTTTCCACAGGGTGGGGAATGAAAAACTGTTTTTT; cdr3_aa: CASSFHRVGNEKLFF; d_call: NA; j_call: TRBJ1-4; v_call: TRBV12-3/TRBV12-4; cdr3_length: 15; clone_size: few
cdr3_nt: TGTGCCAGCAGTTTAGCAGCACTTGTGGGGGGGCGAAGCTCCTACAATGAGCAGTTCTTC; cdr3_aa: CASSLAALVGGRSSYNEQFF; d_call: NA; j_call: TRBJ2-1; v_call: TRBV12-3/TRBV12-4; cdr3_length: 20; clone_size: many
cdr3_nt: TGTGCCAGCAGTGGGACGGTGGGGAATTCACCCCTCCACTTT; cdr3_aa: CASSGTVGNSPLHF; d_call: NA; j_call: TRBJ1-6; v_call: TRBV12-3/TRBV12-4; cdr3_length: 14; clone_size: many
cdr3_nt: TGTGCCAGCAGTTTACGCGGACCTCTGAGCTCCTACGAGCAGTACTTC; cdr3_aa: CASSLRGPLSSYEQYF; d_call: NA; j_call: TRBJ2-7; v_call: TRBV27; cdr3_length: 16; clone_size: many
cdr3_nt: TGTGCCAGCAGTCGGACAGGGGCCCCCAAAAACATTCAGTACTTC; cdr3_aa: CASSRTGAPKNIQYF; d_call: TRBD1; j_call: TRBJ2-4; v_call: TRBV12-3/TRBV12-4; cdr3_length: 15; clone_size: many
cdr3_nt: TGTGCCAGCAGCCCGGGACAGGACGAGCAGTACTTC; cdr3_aa: CASSPGQDEQYF; d_call: TRBD1; j_call: TRBJ2-7; v_call: TRBV2; cdr3_length: 12; clone_size: NA
cdr3_nt: TGTGCCAGCAGTTGGGCCCAGGGAGACACTGAAGCTTTCTTT; cdr3_aa: CASSWAQGDTEAFF; d_call: NA; j_call: TRBJ1-1; v_call: TRBV12-3/TRBV12-4; cdr3_length: 14; clone_size: many
cdr3_nt: TGTGCCAGCAGTTTGTGGCGGGACTATGGCTACACCTTC; cdr3_aa: CASSLWRDYGYTF; d_call: NA; j_call: TRBJ1-2; v_call: TRBV28; cdr3_length: 13; clone_size: NA
cdr3_nt: TGTGCCAGCAATACGGACAGGGGGCGAGCCGGGGAGCTGTTTTTT; cdr3_aa: CASNTDRGRAGELFF; d_call: TRBD1; j_call: TRBJ2-2; v_call: TRBV28; cdr3_length: 15; clone_size: many
cdr3_nt: TGTGCCAGCAGCTTTGGGGACAGGGGAGGCAATCAGCCCCAGCATTTT; cdr3_aa: CASSFGDRGGNQPQHF; d_call: TRBD1; j_call: TRBJ1-5; v_call: TRBV7-9; cdr3_length: 16; clone_size: NA
cdr3_nt: TGTGCCAGCAGCCTAAGGGCTCGGGCTGAAGCTTTCTTT; cdr3_aa: CASSLRARAEAFF; d_call: NA; j_call: TRBJ1-1; v_call: TRBV13; cdr3_length: 13; clone_size: many
cdr3_nt: TGTGCCAGTGGGGACAGGGAAGCGAACACCGGGGAGCTGTTTTTT; cdr3_aa: CASGDREANTGELFF; d_call: TRBD1; j_call: TRBJ2-2; v_call: TRBV12-3/TRBV12-4; cdr3_length: 15; clone_size: NA
cdr3_nt: TGCAGTGCTAGAATAGGTCAAGCTGGCTATGGCTACACCTTC; cdr3_aa: CSARIGQAGYGYTF; d_call: NA; j_call: TRBJ1-2; v_call: TRBV20-1; cdr3_length: 14; clone_size: many
cdr3_nt: TGTGCCAGCAGCTCCGACAGGGTACGGGGCTACACCTTC; cdr3_aa: CASSSDRVRGYTF; d_call: TRBD1; j_call: TRBJ1-2; v_call: TRBV5-5; cdr3_length: 13; clone_size: few
cdr3_nt: TGCAGCGTTGACAGACTAGCGGGAGTGCTCGACGAGACCCAGTACTTC; cdr3_aa: CSVDRLAGVLDETQYF; d_call: TRBD2; j_call: TRBJ2-5; v_call: TRBV29-1; cdr3_length: 16; clone_size: NA
cdr3_nt: TGTGCCAGCAGCTCCCATCAGGGTGCGGAGCAGTACTTC; cdr3_aa: CASSSHQGAEQYF; d_call: NA; j_call: TRBJ2-7; v_call: TRBV7-3; cdr3_length: 13; clone_size: many
cdr3_nt: TGTGCCAGCAGCCCCACTCCCGGACACAACGAGCAGTACTTC; cdr3_aa: CASSPTPGHNEQYF; d_call: NA; j_call: TRBJ2-7; v_call: TRBV7-9; cdr3_length: 14; clone_size: NA
cdr3_nt: TGTGCCAGCAGTTTAGGGCGGGGTAACACTGAAGCTTTCTTT; cdr3_aa: CASSLGRGNTEAFF; d_call: NA; j_call: TRBJ1-1; v_call: TRBV5-1; cdr3_length: 14; clone_size: many
cdr3_nt: TGCGCCAGCTTTAGCGGGAGGAGCTCCTACGAGCAGTACTTC; cdr3_aa: CASFSGRSSYEQYF; d_call: TRBD2; j_call: TRBJ2-7; v_call: TRBV10-2; cdr3_length: 14; clone_size: NA
cdr3_nt: TGTGCCAGCATTATCGAGGACCGGAGAAGGGAGACCCAGTACTTC; cdr3_aa: CASIIEDRRRETQYF; d_call: NA; j_call: TRBJ2-5; v_call: TRBV2; cdr3_length: 15; clone_size: many
cdr3_nt: TGTGCCAGCAGCCGGACAGGGGATGGCTACACCTTC; cdr3_aa: CASSRTGDGYTF; d_call: TRBD1; j_call: TRBJ1-2; v_call: TRBV12-3/TRBV12-4; cdr3_length: 12; clone_size: many